The clone carrying this TCR beta chain showed up just a few times. Its antigen is not known. Use of 60 Vbeta and 13 Jbeta primers characterized the PCR. Assay: immunoSEQ multiplex PCR; the TCRdb copy retains only in-frame clones and omits some. The sample lists 90,000 to 100,000 clones, 60% to 75% occurring once. The data are from a study of cytomegalovirus exposure and HLA in healthy donors. Germline CDR1 is SNHLY and CDR2 is FYNNEI. This CDR3 comprises 15 residues. V trimming: 1 base; J trimming: 7 bases; junction bases outside the gene matches: 5. General observations from the study: Later analysis demonstrated an association between a missense DCLRE1C variant and TCR beta V- and J-gene trimming.

The sequence was collected from a female donor in good health and CMV-seronegative. The V call is TRBV2, the J call TRBJ1-5, with 9 bases fitting TRBD1. Sequenced material: PBMCs. The chain's CDR3 is CASSEEGQGLQPQHF. CDR3 sequence (DNA): TGTGCCAGCAGTGAAGAGGGACAGGGTTTACAGCCCCAGCATTTT.